Sequencing of this TCR beta chain was carried out in a study of early T cells in non-severe SARS-CoV-2 infection. Looking at the study overall: Sequencing input comprised bulk RNA from unsorted whole blood; chain pairing was not available.

Attached unique molecular identifiers marked individual cDNA molecules. From the 5' RACE reads, TCRdb called clonotypes with MiXCR, one entry per CDR3 protein. The sample includes under 40,000 distinct CDR3 sequences, 5.8% of them seen just once. This clonotype occurred many times. Germline CDR1 reads SQVTM; CDR2 reads ANQGSEA. Trimming shortened V by 4 bases and J by 0 bases, and 9 bases separated the two germline ends. The CDR3 is 13 amino acids. The clonotype was recovered from an adult who was a healthcare worker with PCR-confirmed SARS-CoV-2 infection or an uninfected control (not recorded which). The gene calls are TRBV29-1 and TRBJ1-1, with D perhaps matching TRBD1 (5 bases). Sequences were obtained from whole blood. The CDR3 loop reads CSVVRELNTEAFF. Written as DNA, the CDR3 is TGCAGCGTTGTCAGGGAGTTGAACACTGAAGCTTTCTTT.